This TCR beta chain was observed in a study of T-cell memory formation after mild COVID-19. General study findings and limits: Proof of SARS-CoV-2 specificity was absent for the second-wave clones that crested on day 37.

Researchers used 5'RACE with constant-segment primers to make TCR alpha and TCR beta cDNA libraries that carry sample barcodes and UMIs. TCRdb reprocessed the 5' RACE reads via MiXCR and lists one record per CDR3 protein. The data contain 250,000 to 300,000 distinct CDR3 sequences, around 15% of them singletons. This clonotype was detected ten times or more. Its antigen remains unknown. J was trimmed by 0 bases and V by 5 bases; bases with no gene match: 2. The CDR3 length is 15 residues. This rearrangement joins TRBV12-3 or TRBV12-4 to TRBJ1-3, with 9 positions matching TRBD1. The sample comprised PBMCs or a T cell subset sorted from them (not recorded which). This clonotype was obtained from a man younger than 30 who had mild COVID-19 (a few samples of this study predate the infection). Cell type and time point are not known. CDR3: CASSLGQGSGNTIYF. The CDR3, as DNA: TGTGCCAGCAGTCTGGGACAGGGCTCTGGAAACACCATATATTTT.